The 15 T cell receptor beta chains given below trace back to one sample, sequenced in a study of vaccination and CD4 T cells after COVID-19. An Oncomine TCR Beta short-read assay was used to sequence the DNA from cultured CD4+ T cells. TCRdb reprocessed the PCR reads via MiXCR and lists one record per CDR3 protein. The sample shows around 6,600 distinct CDR3 sequences, roughly 29% of them seen only once. These TCRs' antigens remain unknown. As to treatment: roughly 10-day PBMC culture with coronavirus spike peptide pools or control peptides (ViraFEST assay). From the unexposed donor, CD4+ T cells were collected ahead of the COVID-19 pandemic (2011-2018). The sample consisted of CD4+ T cells from blood, cultured in vitro. The receptors derive from a human donor in good health.

This chain uses TRBV2 with TRBJ1-1; a possible D gene is TRBD1 (5 bases). The germline V gene has CDR1 SNHLY and CDR2 FYNNEI. The CDR3 runs to 13 residues. With 5 bases removed from V and 4 bases from J, the gap between germline ends came to 11 bases. The CDR3 nucleotides are TGTGCCAGCAGTACCGACGGGGGCACTGAAGCTTTCTTT. This gives the protein CASSTDGGTEAFF. Full variable domain (remainder filled in from reference TRBV2 and TRBJ1-1): EPEVTQTPSHQVTQMGQEVILRCVPISNHLYFYWYRQILGQKVEFLVSFYNNEISEKSEIFDDQFSVERPDGSNFTLKIRSTKLEDSAMYFCASSTDGGTEAFFGQGTRLTVV.

The chain combines TRBV2 with TRBJ1-4, with D possibly being TRBD1 (5 bases). V was clipped by 1 base and J by 4 bases, with 7 bases between them. Per germline, CDR1 SNHLY and CDR2 FYNNEI. The CDR3 contains 14 residues. This CDR3 reads CASSEGGINEKLFF. CDR3 nucleotides: TGTGCCAGCAGTGAAGGGGGGATTAATGAAAAACTGTTTTTT.

The rearrangement links TRBV20-1 to TRBJ1-2; D not resolved. The V and J ends lost 6 bases and 4 bases respectively, with 12 bases between them. This CDR3 is built from 12 residues. In germline, CDR1 is DFQATT, CDR2 SNEGSKA (reference sequence). Here the CDR3 reads CSASPGLYGYTF. CDR3 DNA: TGCAGTGCCTCCCCGGGCCTCTATGGCTACACCTTC.

The chain combines TRBV6-1 with TRBJ2-3; 8 nucleotides line up with TRBD2. This CDR3 region has 19 residues. Germline V CDR1 and CDR2: MNHNS, SASEGT. V lost 2 bases to trimming and J lost 0 bases; unmatched junction nucleotides: 13. CDR3 region: CASSERGLRAGASTDTQYF. The CDR3 DNA reads as TGTGCCAGCAGTGAAAGGGGGTTAAGAGCGGGGGCTAGCACAGATACGCAGTATTTT.

The rearrangement links TRBV7-6 to TRBJ2-5, with 8 bases that match TRBD1. V lost 1 base to trimming and J lost 5 bases; unmatched junction nucleotides: 9. The CDR3 has 16 residues. Germline CDR1 reads SGHVS; CDR2 reads FNYEAQ. CDR3 amino acids: CASSLGAGGASETQYF. In nucleotides, the CDR3 is TGTGCCAGCAGCTTAGGTGCAGGGGGCGCTTCGGAGACCCAGTACTTC.

The chain recombines TRBV5-6 with TRBJ1-2; D possibly corresponds to TRBD1 (5 bases). The germline gives CDR1 SGHDT, CDR2 YYEEEE. The CDR3 consists of 13 residues. The ends were cut back, 6 bases at V and 7 bases at J, with 16 bases in the middle. CDR3 sequence reads: CASKLGGGFGYTF. The CDR3 DNA reads as TGTGCCAGCAAACTAGGTGGGGGATTTGGCTACACCTTC.

In its sample, this clonotype was seen a few times. This rearrangement joins TRBV5-1 to TRBJ1-6; possibly TRBD1 for D (6 bases). CDR1 is SGHRS, CDR2 YFSETQ, per germline. CDR3 length equals 15 residues. Trimming cost V 5 bases and J 8 bases, with 17 bases left between them. CDR3 in amino acids: CASRNTDSSDSPLHF. CDR3 DNA sequence: TGCGCCAGCAGGAATACGGACAGTTCGGATTCACCCCTCCACTTT.

V is TRBV4-2 and J is TRBJ1-5, with D maybe TRBD1 (6 bases). The V gene's germline CDR1 is LGHNA and CDR2 YNFKEQ. This CDR3 is 17 amino acids long. Trimming pared 0 bases from V and 4 bases from J, leaving 16 bases between. CDR3 nucleotide sequence: TGTGCCAGCAGCCAAGATTTTGGAAACCAGGGGAATCAGCCCCAGCATTTT. Translated, it gives CASSQDFGNQGNQPQHF.

In regard to this clonotype: A read error may be the cause here, since a much bigger clone is one base away. The V call is TRBV15, the J call TRBJ1-2; the D gene is possibly TRBD1 (5 bases). This CDR3 region has 13 residues. V lost 5 bases and J lost 3, with 10 bases in between. The V gene's germline CDR1 is LNHNV and CDR2 YYDKDF (reference sequence). CDR3 residues: CATSRGRDYGYTF. The CDR3 nucleotides are TGTGCCACCAGCCGGGGCAGGGACTATGGCTACACCTTC.

The chain couples TRBV12-3 or TRBV12-4 to TRBJ2-2; D remains ambiguous. V was shortened by 6 bases and J by 5 bases, with 10 bases between the two germline ends. This CDR3 is 13 amino acids long. CDR3 protein: CASSWTETGELFF. In DNA, the CDR3 is TGTGCCAGCAGCTGGACCGAAACCGGGGAGCTGTTTTTT.

The chain recombines TRBV7-3 with TRBJ2-1; TRBD2 aligns across 9 bases. This CDR3 is 15 amino acids long. In germline, CDR1 is SGHTA, CDR2 FQGTGA. J was trimmed by 4 bases and V by 3 bases; bases with no gene match: 4. The CDR3 DNA reads as TGTGCCAGCAGCTTTGGTAGCGGGGGATACAATGAGCAGTTCTTC. This encodes CASSFGSGGYNEQFF. The whole variable domain, remainder taken from reference TRBV7-3 and TRBJ2-1, is GAGVSQTPSNKVTEKGKYVELRCDPISGHTALYWYRQSLGQGPEFLIYFQGTGAADDSGLPNDRFFAVRPEGSVSTLKIQRTERGDSAVYLCASSFGSGGYNEQFFGPGTRLTVL.

The chain employs TRBV12-3 or TRBV12-4 and TRBJ1-5; D gene uncertain. This CDR3 contains 11 residues. With 2 bases removed from V and 6 bases from J, the gap between germline ends came to 2 bases. The CDR3 DNA is TGTGCCAGCAGTTTATTTCAGCCCCAGCATTTT. Translating it yields CASSLFQPQHF.

The DNA of the CDR3 is TGCAGTGCTAGCGTGGGGGACTTCAATCAGCCCCAGCATTTT. Encoded protein: CSASVGDFNQPQHF. The chain has TRBV20-1 and TRBJ1-5, with D possibly being TRBD1 (5 bases). The CDR3 extends over 14 amino acids. V lost 3 bases to trimming and J lost 3 bases, with 12 bases between them. The germline V gene encodes CDR1 DFQATT and CDR2 SNEGSKA (reference sequence).

This chain uses TRBV20-1 with TRBJ2-3; 11 bases line up with TRBD2. Germline V gene lookup returns CDR1 DFQATT and CDR2 SNEGSKA (reference sequence). The V and J ends lost 3 bases and 2 bases, in that order; junction bases with no gene match: 4. The CDR3 has 15 amino acids. This CDR3 is CSASRGLAATDTQYF. In nucleotides, the CDR3 is TGCAGTGCTAGTAGGGGACTAGCGGCCACAGATACGCAGTATTTT.

This clonotype was observed a few times. The J gene is TRBJ2-5, the V gene TRBV7-8, with 12 bases fitting TRBD2. The CDR3 sequence is 16 residues long. Germline-derived CDR1 and CDR2 are SGHVS and FQNEAQ. V was pared by 5 bases and J by 2 bases, with 6 bases of the junction left unmatched. CDR3 loop: CASSPRLAGEQETQYF. CDR3 nucleotide sequence: TGTGCCAGCAGCCCCCGACTAGCGGGGGAGCAAGAGACCCAGTACTTC.